The entry below describes one T cell receptor (beta chain). Its antigen remains unidentified. This clone may be a read error of a much larger clone one base away. The entry originates in a study of T-cell reconstitution after alpha-beta-depleted transplantation in children. In germline, CDR1 is MNHEY, CDR2 SVGEGT. This CDR3 has 15 amino acids. Molecular barcoding with unique molecular identifiers was used for the TCRbeta library. Using its own MiXCR run on the PCR reads, TCRdb lists one record per CDR3 protein. Found here are about 230,000 distinct CDR3 sequences, roughly a tenth of them singletons; the top ten hold approximately 28%. Study-wide findings and caveats: Several patients had high TCRbeta diversity at day 60; it came from surviving recipient T cells and thymic progenitors.

The chain combines TRBV6-2 or TRBV6-3 with TRBJ1-3, with 9 bases identical to TRBD1. The source was PBMCs, collected before TCRalphabeta/CD19-depleted stem cell transplant. This TCR was sampled from a child younger than two with acute myeloid leukemia, due to receive a stem cell transplant. The CDR3: CASKGQGSSGNTTYF. The CDR3 DNA follows: TGTGCCAGCAAGGGACAGGGAAGCTCTGGAAACACCACATATTTT.